What follows describes a single TCR beta chain. Its antigen is unidentified. The sample comes from a study of T cell repertoires in cytomegalovirus infection. About the study: Indicated by public TCR beta signatures were CMV infection and matching HLA type.

TCRdb reprocessed the reads via MiXCR and lists one record per CDR3 protein. The sample includes approximately 590,000 distinct CDR3 sequences, almost 40% of them seen just once. The study's findings and limits: Totalled public TCR beta family frequency picked out people who carried CMV plus the relevant HLA. HLA-C-restricted CMV clonotypes gave the most frequent clonotype in two of eight donors.

This specimen was cultured PBMCs, taken from culture after CMV antigen stimulation. The TCR originated in a human donor in good health (CMV status not recorded). Some clones in this sample may be carry-over from other donors' samples.

The DNA for the CDR3 is TGTGCCAGCAGTATTACTGGGGGGGGGTCTCCCTACGAGCAGTACTTC. It specifies CASSITGGGSPYEQYF. The rearrangement uses TRBV11-2 and TRBJ2-7, with 7 nucleotides matching TRBD2. Trimming removed 6 bases from V and 2 bases from J; junction bases left unmatched: 13. CDR3 length: 16 amino acids. CDR1 SGHAT and CDR2 FQNNGV come from the germline V gene.